This TCR beta chain derives from a study of cytomegalovirus exposure and HLA in healthy donors (dated by TCRdb to 2017 to 2019). Background for the entire study: According to an earlier analysis of 587 of the donors, about 179 million T cells yielded 95 million to 140 million unique TCR beta sequences and about 300 Gb of sequence data. Around 300 gigabases of sequencing data and approximately 84 million unique TCR sequences were included in an early release covering over 600 HLA-typed donors. Of the roughly 400 genotyped donors, approximately 80% fell in the genetic ancestry cluster associated with self-reported Caucasian donors. The study was designed to test whether signatures of past pathogen exposure could be identified by cataloging public T cell receptors. The study profiled the T cell repertoires of approximately 700 subjects by immunosequencing and related them to cytomegalovirus serostatus. A separate validation cohort of roughly 120 different subjects was used in addition to the 666-subject first cohort. High-throughput TCR immunosequencing, statistical association of individual TCRs with disease status, and machine learning were combined to predict cytomegalovirus infection status. A later analysis re-examined previously published TCR beta repertoires from 610 or so donors and added high-resolution HLA genotyping to investigate patterns of TCR occurrence. Rather than using new phenotypic data, the later analysis identified candidate immune exposures from TCR beta sequences and from how often those sequences occurred across donors. An earlier analysis of 587 of the donors used high-throughput TCR beta sequencing to judge whether each TCR beta V gene segment behaved as functional or pseudogenic. Donor age, sex, ethnicity and CMV serostatus were collected together with the repertoire data. A later genetic analysis used genome-wide SNP genotypes for about three fifths of the roughly 700 donors, treating that subset as a discovery cohort. All discovery cohort repertoires had been generated on a single sequencing platform. Both class I and class II loci were covered by HLA typing, at four-digit resolution. The number of typed donors differed by locus: about 629-640 for A, B, C, DRB1 and DQB1; 522 for DQA1; approximately 610 for DPA1; and some 450 for DPB1. Because of strong linkage in the cohort, roughly five DR-DQ haplotypes were treated as single units for association and clustering. Across 398 genotyped donors of the cohort, an average of 235,054 unique TCR beta nucleotide sequences per donor were sequenced, and roughly a sixth of those sequences were non-productive. Broad study findings and their caveats: When HLA alleles, especially DR and DQ, strongly co-occurred, attributing TCR associations to individual alleles was difficult. In a later analysis, HLA-associated TCR beta chains showed more clonal expansion and lower generation probabilities than non-associated chains that were equally common. The authors suggested that the approach could potentially be extended to other disease states and immunological phenotypes. Linkage disequilibrium might explain the correlated functional status among segregating V segments, but an unknown experimental factor could not be excluded. In a later genetic analysis, fewer N-insertions in productive TCRs were reported among donors in an Asian-associated ancestry cluster than the roughly 700-donor mean. Some IMGT-functional V segments, including TRBV6-2 and TRBV6-3, could not be told apart with the 87-base-pair reads, so those segments were excluded. The classifier was reported to diagnose cytomegalovirus status with high specificity and sensitivity in both the original cohort and the validation cohort. Roughly uniform sequencing depth across donors was assumed in presence/absence analyses, although this assumption may not hold. A total of 150 or so TCR beta chains were listed by the study as associated with cytomegalovirus. Specific HLA alleles were associated with 15,000 to 20,000 TCR beta sequences at a false discovery rate of 0.05 in a later analysis. Because HLA typing was unavailable for some donors at each locus, only the typed subset was used in association tests. The only immune exposure information available for the cohort was CMV serostatus. In an earlier analysis of 500 to 650 of the donors, most TCR beta V segments appeared in productive rearrangements about 87% or about 30% of the time, broadly matching IMGT annotations. A cluster of highly shared sequence variants was judged likely to be a technical artifact of the sequencing pipeline. Across donors, most TCR sequences were observed very rarely, whereas some public TCRs were present in many individuals. Three of the identified cytomegalovirus-associated TCR beta chains were confirmed in vitro to be specific for cytomegalovirus antigens. In a later analysis, most CMV-associated TCR beta chains were found to appear HLA-restricted, with HLA associations seemingly driven largely by CMV exposure. Because counts were too low, some 16 rarely observed V segments, including chromosome 9 orphons, were excluded from the earlier analysis of a few hundred of the donors. According to a later analysis, parvovirus B19, influenza, CMV and Epstein-Barr virus appeared linked to several top co-occurrence clusters. V-gene and J-gene trimming of TCR beta chains was associated with a missense DCLRE1C variant in a later genetic analysis, and the association was replicated in an independent cohort. A further reported finding was that TCR beta sequences accurately predicted the HLA-A and HLA-B alleles for most subjects in the first cohort. In a later analysis, the rate of TCR association differed among HLA loci, with DRB1 alleles having the most associated TCRs and HLA-C alleles having the fewest. Only TCR beta chains were sequenced in this cohort, and the absence of alpha or paired-chain data limited detectable features.

Comments on this clone: This clone's antigen is unknown. Base qualities were left out, and no much larger clone turns up one base away.

The cohort consisted of 666 healthy bone marrow donors. All cohort members were sampled while nominally healthy, although unrecorded immune exposures were likely present. The donor was CMV seronegative and was included in the group of around 320 seronegative cohort members. Every donor gave a peripheral blood sample, and the peripheral blood mononuclear cells from that sample were used for TCR beta sequencing. The Qiagen DNeasy Blood Extraction Kit was used to extract genomic DNA from the blood cell samples. CDR1 and CDR2, per the germline V gene, are MDHEN and SYDVKM. Taken from cysteine to phenylalanine, the CDR3 has 14 residues. Only the CDR3 DNA stays, 42 bases, in frame from base 1. Compared with germline, V lacks 3 bases and J lacks 4 bases; bases without a gene match: 2. The method was the immunoSEQ multiplex PCR assay. For the multiplex PCR, a mixture combining 60 forward primers for TCR Vbeta segments and 13 reverse primers for TCR Jbeta segments was used. The CDR3 region of rearranged TCR beta genes was amplified from genomic DNA with a multiplex PCR assay. On the Illumina HiSeq System, the amplified TCR beta libraries were sequenced as 87-base-pair reads. In the source study's methods: A later analysis tallied roughly 78 million unique TCR beta chains across the 550 to 850 repertoires, and approximately 11 million of those chains were shared by two or more donors. To remove PCR and sequencing errors, raw reads were error-corrected and collapsed into unique sequences using a nearest-neighbor algorithm that merged closely related sequences. To assign V, D and J gene segments, CDR3 sequences were aligned to IMGT reference sequences. For a sequence to be retained, a match of at least six nucleotides was required to both a V gene segment and a J gene segment. Rearrangements were classified as productive when the CDR3 lacked stop codons and remained in frame with V and J, and all other rearrangements were classified as non-productive. CDR3 was defined by IMGT convention, running from the second conserved V-encoded cysteine to the conserved J-encoded phenylalanine. The earlier analysis of 550 to 650 of the donors excluded any sequence lacking an unambiguous match to a single V gene segment. In an earlier analysis of some 590 of the donors, V segments were called functional above 56.7% productive rearrangements and were called segregating when the between-donor standard deviation exceeded 5%. A statistical classification framework was built for diagnosing cytomegalovirus status from the catalog of TCR beta chain sequences. V and J gene assignment, in a later analysis, came from comparing TCR nucleotide sequences with IMGT/GENE-DB human TR gene sequences. Using the TCRdist pipeline, a later analysis assigned CDR3 sequences along with most-parsimonious VDJ recombination scenarios. In a later analysis, each TCR beta chain was defined by its CDR3 amino acid sequence together with its V-gene family, and reads without a unique V-gene family were excluded. As a way to deal with suspected cross-contamination and a sequencing artifact, a later analysis dropped 500 to 700 nucleotide sequences that were highly shared and had low generation probability. In a later analysis, a clonal expansion index was calculated for each public chain from normalized within-repertoire ranks of inferred template counts. In a later analysis, generation probabilities were computed with a VDJ recombination model fitted to out-of-frame rearrangements, and the resulting probabilities were checked against IGoR. In a later analysis, TCR-TCR, TCR-HLA and TCR-CMV co-occurrence was scored with hypergeometric tests, and a repertoire-size bias correction was applied to TCR pairs. In a later analysis, false discovery rates were estimated by permuting HLA or CMV assignments 20 times. A later analysis grouped co-occurring TCRs with DBSCAN, adding TCRdist sequence similarity when clustering within HLA-allele-positive subsets. Repertoires with fewer than 30,000 or more than 120,000 public chains were left out of co-occurrence clustering, as were five repertoires with anomalous nucleotide sharing. The clones in this table, taken by TCRdb from immuneACCESS, are in-frame only. Not every clone is retained; where verified, under half of the shortfall comes from an unresolved V gene, and the cause of the rest is unknown. V and J calls and clone size are given by that table; D and trimming were obtained from the DNA. The sample table shows some 160,000 clones, and around 80% are seen once. Around 6% of the sample is taken by the ten largest.

The sequence was obtained from a man aged 35 to 55 in good health and CMV-seronegative. The specimen was PBMCs. Rearrangement joined TRBV28 to TRBJ1-4, and 7 junctional nucleotides match TRBD1. This receptor carries the CDR3 CASSLGQNNEKLFF. The sequenced DNA: TGTGCCAGCAGTTTGGGACAGAATAATGAAAAACTGTTTTTT.